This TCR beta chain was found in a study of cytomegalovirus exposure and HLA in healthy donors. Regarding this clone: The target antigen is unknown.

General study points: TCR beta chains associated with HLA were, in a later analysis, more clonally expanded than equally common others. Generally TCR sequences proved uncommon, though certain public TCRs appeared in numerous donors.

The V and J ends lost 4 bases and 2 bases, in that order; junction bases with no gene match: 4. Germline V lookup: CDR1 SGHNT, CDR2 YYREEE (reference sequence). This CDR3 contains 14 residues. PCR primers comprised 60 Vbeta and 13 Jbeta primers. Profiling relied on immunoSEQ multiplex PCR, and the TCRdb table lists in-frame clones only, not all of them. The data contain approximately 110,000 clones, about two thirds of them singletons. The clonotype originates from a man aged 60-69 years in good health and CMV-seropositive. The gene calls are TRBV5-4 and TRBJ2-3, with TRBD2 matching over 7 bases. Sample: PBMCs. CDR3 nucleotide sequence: TGTGCCAGCAGCGAACGGGACTACACAGATACGCAGTATTTT. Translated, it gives CASSERDYTDTQYF.